This entry lists 4 T cell receptor beta chains sequenced from one sample in a study of Graves' ophthalmopathy and Graves' hyperthyroidism. Amplifying from RNA transcripts, the study obtained TCR beta CDR3 regions. The library came from an HTBI-primed first-round RT-PCR and a second-round multiplex PCR. TCRdb analysed the multiplex PCR reads with MiXCR anew, one entry per CDR3 protein. Of about 1.1 million distinct CDR3 sequences in the sample, about 38% were seen once. The specimen sequenced was peripheral blood or thyroid tissue (not recorded which). The origin of the receptors is an adult man with Graves' hyperthyroidism.

V gene TRBV10-2 combines with J gene TRBJ1-2, with D hard to call. V was shortened by 4 bases and J by 4 bases, with 19 bases between the two germline ends. This CDR3 comprises 16 residues. Germline CDR1 and CDR2: WSHSY and SAAADI. Here the CDR3 reads CASSARGLASSYGYTF. The CDR3 DNA reads TGCGCCAGCAGTGCTAGAGGACTGGCGAGTAGCTATGGCTACACCTTC.

This clonotype was picked up many times. The chain joins TRBV10-3 to TRBJ1-6; D may be TRBD1 (5 bases). V lost 11 bases to trimming and J lost 8 bases, with 13 bases between them. This CDR3 is built from 12 residues. CDR1 is ENHRY, CDR2 SYGVKD, per germline. Here the CDR3 reads CAAGTADSPLHF. DNA for the CDR3: TGTGCCGCGGGGACGGCGGATTCACCCCTCCACTTT.

The chain is built from TRBV29-1 and TRBJ2-3; D gene ambiguous. The germline V and J ends were trimmed by 6 bases and 0 bases, with 13 bases remaining between them. Germline values: CDR1 SQVTM, CDR2 ANQGSEA. The CDR3 sequence is 14 residues long. The CDR3 is CSVRPRLSTDTQYF. Here the CDR3 DNA reads TGCAGCGTGAGACCCCGATTGAGCACAGATACGCAGTATTTT.

This clonotype appeared many times. This chain joins TRBV20-1 and TRBJ2-7; TRBD2 aligns across 13 bases. V lost 4 bases to trimming and J lost 2 bases; unmatched junction nucleotides: 5. Germline V lookup: CDR1 DFQATT, CDR2 SNEGSKA (reference sequence). The CDR3 sequence is 15 residues long. This CDR3 reads CSAIPLAGGPYEQYF. CDR3 nucleotide sequence: TGCAGTGCTATCCCACTAGCGGGAGGGCCCTACGAGCAGTACTTC.